What follows is one T cell receptor beta chain and its context. Unmatched junction bases numbered 10, after V lost 6 bases and J lost 0 bases. The germline V gene has CDR1 WSHSY and CDR2 SAAADI. This CDR3 contains 17 residues. This specimen belongs to a study of cytomegalovirus exposure and HLA in healthy donors. PCR was performed using 60 Vbeta and 13 Jbeta primers. Some clones are missing from TCRdb's copy, which holds only in-frame ones; the method was immunoSEQ multiplex PCR. Reported are some 51,000 clones; the ten largest clones contain 25% to 30%. The chain couples TRBV10-2 to TRBJ1-5; TRBD1 matches at 8 bases. Material: PBMCs. The TCR was taken from a man aged 35 to 55 in good health and CMV-seropositive. The CDR3 DNA follows: TGCGCCAGCAGCGACCTACAGGGGGGTGATAGCAATCAGCCCCAGCATTTT. It specifies CASSDLQGGDSNQPQHF.